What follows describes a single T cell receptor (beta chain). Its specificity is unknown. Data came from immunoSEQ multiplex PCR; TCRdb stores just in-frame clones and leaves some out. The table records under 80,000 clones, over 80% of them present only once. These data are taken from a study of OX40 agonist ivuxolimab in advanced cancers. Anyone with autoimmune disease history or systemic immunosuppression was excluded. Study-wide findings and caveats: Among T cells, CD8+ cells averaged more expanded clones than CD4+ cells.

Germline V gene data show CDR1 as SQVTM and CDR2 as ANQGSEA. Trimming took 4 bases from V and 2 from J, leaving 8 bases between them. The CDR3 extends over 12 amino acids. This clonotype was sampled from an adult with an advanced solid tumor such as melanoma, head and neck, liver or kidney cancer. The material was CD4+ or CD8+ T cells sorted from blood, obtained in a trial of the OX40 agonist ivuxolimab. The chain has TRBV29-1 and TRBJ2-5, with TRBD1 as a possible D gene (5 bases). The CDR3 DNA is TGCAGCGTTGCGAGACAGCAAGAGACCCAGTACTTC. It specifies CSVARQQETQYF.